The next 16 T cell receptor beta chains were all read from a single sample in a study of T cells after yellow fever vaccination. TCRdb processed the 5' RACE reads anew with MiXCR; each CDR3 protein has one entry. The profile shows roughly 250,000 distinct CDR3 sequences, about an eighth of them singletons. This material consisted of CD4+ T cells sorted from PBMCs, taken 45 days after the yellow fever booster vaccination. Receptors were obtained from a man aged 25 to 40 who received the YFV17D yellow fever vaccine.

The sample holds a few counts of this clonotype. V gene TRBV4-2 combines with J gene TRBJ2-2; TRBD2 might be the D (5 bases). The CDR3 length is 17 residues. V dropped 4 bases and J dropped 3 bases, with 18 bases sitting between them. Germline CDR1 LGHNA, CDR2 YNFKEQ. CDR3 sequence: CASSPYGEISDTGELFF. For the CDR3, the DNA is TGTGCCAGCAGCCCATACGGGGAAATATCGGACACCGGGGAGCTGTTTTTT.

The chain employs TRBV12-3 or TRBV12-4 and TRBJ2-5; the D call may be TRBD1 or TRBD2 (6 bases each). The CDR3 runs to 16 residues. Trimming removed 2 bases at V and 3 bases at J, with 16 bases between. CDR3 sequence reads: CASSLRTGGGKETQYF. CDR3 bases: TGTGCCAGCAGTTTACGAACTGGAGGGGGGAAAGAGACCCAGTACTTC.

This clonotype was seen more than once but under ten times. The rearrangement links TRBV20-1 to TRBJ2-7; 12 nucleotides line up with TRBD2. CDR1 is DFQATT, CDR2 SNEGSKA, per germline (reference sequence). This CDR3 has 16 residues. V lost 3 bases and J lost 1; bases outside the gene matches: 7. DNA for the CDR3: TGCAGTGCTAGGACTAGCGGGAGCCAGAGATCCTACGAGCAGTACTTC. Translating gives CSARTSGSQRSYEQYF.

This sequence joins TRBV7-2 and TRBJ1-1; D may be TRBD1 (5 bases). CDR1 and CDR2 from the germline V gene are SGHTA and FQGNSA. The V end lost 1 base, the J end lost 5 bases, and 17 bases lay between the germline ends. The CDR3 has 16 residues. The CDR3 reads CASSLGGVGVRTEAFF. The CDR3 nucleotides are TGTGCCAGCAGCTTAGGAGGTGTAGGGGTAAGGACTGAAGCTTTCTTT.

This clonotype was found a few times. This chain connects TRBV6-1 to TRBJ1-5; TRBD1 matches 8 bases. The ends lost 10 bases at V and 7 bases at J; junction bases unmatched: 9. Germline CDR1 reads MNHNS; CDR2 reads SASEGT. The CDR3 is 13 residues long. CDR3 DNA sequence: TGTGCCACAGGGGGCAGGGAAAGGCAGCCCCAGCATTTT. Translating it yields CATGGRERQPQHF.

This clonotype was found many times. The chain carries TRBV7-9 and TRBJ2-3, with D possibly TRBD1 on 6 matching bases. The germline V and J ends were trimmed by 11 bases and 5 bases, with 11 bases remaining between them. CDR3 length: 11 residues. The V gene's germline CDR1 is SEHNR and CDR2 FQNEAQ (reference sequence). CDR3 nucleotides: TGTGCCTCAAGACAGGAAGATACGCAGTATTTT. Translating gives CASRQEDTQYF.

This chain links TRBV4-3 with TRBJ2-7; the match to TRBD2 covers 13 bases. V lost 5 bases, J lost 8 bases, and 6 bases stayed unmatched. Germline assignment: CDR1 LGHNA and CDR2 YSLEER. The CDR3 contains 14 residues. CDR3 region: CASSWTSGSPQQYF. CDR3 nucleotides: TGCGCCAGCAGCTGGACTAGCGGGAGTCCGCAGCAGTACTTC.

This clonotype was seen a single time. The CDR3 here is CASSFTRVEQFF. The CDR3 nucleotides are TGCGCCAGCAGCTTTACTAGGGTTGAGCAGTTCTTC. The chain combines TRBV5-1 with TRBJ2-1, with TRBD2 as a possible D gene (5 bases). CDR3 length: 12 residues. The V and J ends lost 2 bases and 9 bases respectively, with 9 bases between them. Germline V lookup: CDR1 SGHRS, CDR2 YFSETQ.

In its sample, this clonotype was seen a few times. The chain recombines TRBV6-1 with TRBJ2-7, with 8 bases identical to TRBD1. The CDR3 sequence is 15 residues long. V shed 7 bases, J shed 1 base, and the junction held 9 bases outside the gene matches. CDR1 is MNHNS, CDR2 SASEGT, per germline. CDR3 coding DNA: TGTGCCAGCACCACGGGCAGGGGGCTATCCTACGAGCAGTACTTC. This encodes CASTTGRGLSYEQYF.

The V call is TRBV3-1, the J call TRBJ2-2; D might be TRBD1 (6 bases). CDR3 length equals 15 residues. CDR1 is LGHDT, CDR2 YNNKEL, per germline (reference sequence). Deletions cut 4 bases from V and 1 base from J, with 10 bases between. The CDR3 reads CASSLRGQNTGELFF. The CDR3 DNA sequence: TGTGCCAGCAGCCTCCGGGGACAGAACACCGGGGAGCTGTTTTTT.

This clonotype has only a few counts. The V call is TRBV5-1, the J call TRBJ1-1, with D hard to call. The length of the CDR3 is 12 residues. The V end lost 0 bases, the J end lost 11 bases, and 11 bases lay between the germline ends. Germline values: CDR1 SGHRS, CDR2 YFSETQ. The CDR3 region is CASSLDEGHAFF. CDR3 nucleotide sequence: TGCGCCAGCAGCTTGGACGAGGGCCATGCTTTCTTT.

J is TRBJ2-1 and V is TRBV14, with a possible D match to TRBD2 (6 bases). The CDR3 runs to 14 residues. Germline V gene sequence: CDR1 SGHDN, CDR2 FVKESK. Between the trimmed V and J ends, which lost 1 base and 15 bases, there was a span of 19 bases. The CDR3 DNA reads TGTGCCAGCAGCCAAGTAATGCGGGACGGCCGTTGGTTCTTC. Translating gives CASSQVMRDGRWFF. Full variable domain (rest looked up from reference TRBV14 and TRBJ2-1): EAGVTQFPSHSVIEKGQTVTLRCDPISGHDNLYWYRRVMGKEIKFLLHFVKESKQDESGMPNNRFLAERTGGTYSTLKVQPAELEDSGVYFCASSQVMRDGRWFFGPGTRLTVL.

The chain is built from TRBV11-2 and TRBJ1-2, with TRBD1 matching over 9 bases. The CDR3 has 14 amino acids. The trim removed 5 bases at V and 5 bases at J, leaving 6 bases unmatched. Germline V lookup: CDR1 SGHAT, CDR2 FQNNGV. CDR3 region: CASSPGTGWYGYTF. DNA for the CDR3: TGTGCCAGCAGCCCCGGGACAGGGTGGTATGGCTACACCTTC.

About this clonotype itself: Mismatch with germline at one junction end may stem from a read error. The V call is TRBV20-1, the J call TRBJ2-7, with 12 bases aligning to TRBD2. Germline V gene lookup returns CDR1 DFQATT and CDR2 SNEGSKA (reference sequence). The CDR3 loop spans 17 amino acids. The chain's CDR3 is CCARAPGTSGPYYEQYF. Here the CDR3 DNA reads TGCTGTGCTAGGGCCCCCGGGACTAGCGGGCCGTACTACGAGCAGTACTTC.

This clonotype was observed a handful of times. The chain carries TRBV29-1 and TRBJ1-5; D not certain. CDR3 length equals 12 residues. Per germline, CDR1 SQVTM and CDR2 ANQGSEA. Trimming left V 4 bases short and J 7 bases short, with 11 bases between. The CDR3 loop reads CSVVSGNQPQHF. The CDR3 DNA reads TGCAGCGTTGTATCGGGGAACCAGCCCCAGCATTTT.

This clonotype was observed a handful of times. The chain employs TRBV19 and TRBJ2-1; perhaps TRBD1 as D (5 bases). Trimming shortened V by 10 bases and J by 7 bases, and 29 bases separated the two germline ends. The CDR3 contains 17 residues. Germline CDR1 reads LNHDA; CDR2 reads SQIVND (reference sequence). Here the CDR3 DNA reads TGTGCCACAAGAAGTAACCGGCAGCGCCCTTCAGGGAATGAGCAGTTCTTC. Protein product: CATRSNRQRPSGNEQFF. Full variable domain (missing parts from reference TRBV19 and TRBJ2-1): DGGITQSPKYLFRKEGQNVTLSCEQNLNHDAMYWYRQDPGQGLRLIYYSQIVNDFQKGDIAEGYSVSREKKESFPLTVTSAQKNPTAFYLCATRSNRQRPSGNEQFFGPGTRLTVL.